These 20 T cell receptor beta chains came from one sample sequenced in a study of blood T cell repertoires in COVID-19. Measured with immunoSEQ multiplex PCR; TCRdb has only the in-frame clones, and not every one. The repertoire holds 95,000 to 150,000 clones, with 75% to 90% as singletons. Source material: peripheral blood. The receptors stem from a man aged 35 to 55 with acute or convalescent COVID-19.

The rearrangement uses TRBV6-5 and TRBJ2-2; D is ambiguous. In germline, CDR1 is MNHEY, CDR2 SVGAGI. The V gene lost 6 bases and the J gene lost 1 base, with 6 bases spanning the gap. The CDR3 sequence is 13 residues long. The CDR3 sequence is CASSGENTGELFF. Written as DNA, the CDR3 is TGTGCCAGCAGCGGAGAGAACACCGGGGAGCTGTTTTTT.

The rearrangement uses TRBV6-1 and TRBJ2-3; D possibly corresponds to TRBD2 (6 bases). Germline CDR1 is MNHNS and CDR2 is SASEGT. CDR3 length: 13 amino acids. V lost 2 bases and J lost 11, with 14 bases in between. The CDR3 coding sequence is TGTGCCAGCAGTGAACTTCGGAGACTAGAGCAGTATTTT. This gives the protein CASSELRRLEQYF.

The chain couples TRBV4-2 to TRBJ2-1; tentatively, D is TRBD2 (5 bases). V lost 1 base and J 3 bases, leaving 13 bases between the germline ends. Germline V gene lookup returns CDR1 LGHNA and CDR2 YNFKEQ. The CDR3 loop spans 16 amino acids. The CDR3 nucleotides are TGTGCCAGCAGCCAAGTATCCAGCGGTTACTACAATGAGCAGTTCTTC. This codes for CASSQVSSGYYNEQFF.

This clone showed up just once. V is TRBV6-2 or TRBV6-3 and J is TRBJ1-1; tentatively, D is TRBD1 (6 bases). The CDR3 spans 13 residues. V dropped 2 bases and J dropped 3 bases, with 7 bases sitting between them. CDR1 MNHEY and CDR2 SVGEGT come from the germline V gene. The CDR3 DNA sequence: TGTGCCAGCAGTTACGGGGGCTACACTGAAGCTTTCTTT. Its translation is CASSYGGYTEAFF.

This clone was seen once. J is TRBJ2-7 and V is TRBV7-9; TRBD2 might be the D (5 bases). Germline CDR1 reads SEHNR; CDR2 reads FQNEAQ (reference sequence). CDR3 length: 11 residues. The germline V and J ends were trimmed by 3 bases and 6 bases, with 6 bases remaining between them. For the CDR3, the DNA is TGTGCCAGCAGCTTTGGGAGCGAGCAGTACTTC. Its translation: CASSFGSEQYF.

This sequence joins TRBV19 and TRBJ2-5; TRBD2 aligns across 8 bases. V was clipped by 5 bases and J by 9 bases; unmatched bases: 11. This CDR3 region has 14 residues. Germline CDR1 reads LNHDA; CDR2 reads SQIVND (reference sequence). CDR3 amino acids: CASSVTSGGLAQYF. The CDR3 nucleotides are TGTGCCAGTAGTGTTACTAGCGGAGGTCTTGCCCAGTACTTC.

The chain couples TRBV4-1 to TRBJ2-3, with D possibly matching TRBD1 (5 bases). Germline V CDR1 and CDR2: MGHRA, YSYEKL. V was clipped by 4 bases and J by 0 bases, with 11 bases between them. CDR3 length: 15 amino acids. The DNA for the CDR3 is TGCGCCAGCAGCCTCAGGACACTTAGCACAGATACGCAGTATTTT. It yields the protein CASSLRTLSTDTQYF.

This rearrangement joins TRBV15 to TRBJ1-3, with a possible D match to TRBD1 (5 bases). The CDR3 loop spans 17 amino acids. Trimming pared 0 bases from V and 2 bases from J, leaving 14 bases between. Germline V CDR1 and CDR2: LNHNV, YYDKDF (reference sequence). CDR3 in DNA: TGTGCCACCAGCAGAGATTGGGGCACAGGTGCTGGAAACACCATATATTTT. It translates to CATSRDWGTGAGNTIYF.

V and J are TRBV11-2 and TRBJ1-1; a possible D gene is TRBD1 (5 bases). Trimming pared 0 bases from V and 1 base from J, leaving 12 bases between. This CDR3 spans 16 amino acids. Germline CDR1 and CDR2: SGHAT and FQNNGV. The DNA for the CDR3 is TGTGCCAGCAGCTTAGATCGGACACATTGGAACACTGAAGCTTTCTTT. This encodes CASSLDRTHWNTEAFF.

The sample holds one count of this clone. The rearrangement uses TRBV30 and TRBJ2-7; 8 positions match TRBD1. The CDR3 loop spans 15 amino acids. Trimming at V came to 2 bases and at J to 2 bases, leaving 8 bases not matched to a gene. Germline assignment: CDR1 GTSNPN and CDR2 SVGIG (reference sequence). CDR3 coding DNA: TGTGCCTGGAGTACAAGGGGACAGGTTGCCTACGAGCAGTACTTC. It codes for CAWSTRGQVAYEQYF.

The chain joins TRBV18 to TRBJ2-3; 16 bases fit TRBD2. The CDR3 runs to 18 residues. Germline loops: CDR1 KGHSH, CDR2 LQKENI. The ends lost 6 bases at V and 3 bases at J; junction bases unmatched: 9. CDR3 amino acids: CASSTGTSGRAGTDTQYF. DNA for the CDR3: TGTGCCAGCTCTACCGGGACTAGCGGGAGGGCCGGAACAGATACGCAGTATTTT. The full variable domain, completed using reference TRBV18 and TRBJ2-3, is NAGVMQNPRHLVRRRGQEARLRCSPMKGHSHVYWYRQLPEEGLKFMVYLQKENIIDESGMPKERFSAEFPKEGPSILRIQQVVRGDSAAYFCASSTGTSGRAGTDTQYFGPGTRLTVL.

The rearrangement uses TRBV7-2 and TRBJ2-7; TRBD2 is a possible D gene (7 bases). The CDR3 has 16 amino acids. Per germline, CDR1 SGHTA and CDR2 FQGNSA. The ends were cut back, 2 bases at V and 2 bases at J, with 16 bases in the middle. The CDR3 here is CASSLQPGGGPYEQYF. CDR3 DNA: TGTGCCAGCAGCTTACAACCGGGGGGCGGACCCTACGAGCAGTACTTC.

This clone was detected only once. The chain links TRBV6-7 to TRBJ1-4; D is unclear. TRBV6-7 is annotated as an ORF whose role is uncertain. V was clipped by 4 bases and J by 9 bases, with 15 bases between them. The CDR3 extends over 14 amino acids. CDR3 sequence (DNA): TGTGCCAGCAGTTTCCCAGAGATCAGGCAAAAACTGTTTTTT. It is translated as CASSFPEIRQKLFF.

The chain couples TRBV7-3 to TRBJ1-1, with 8 bases identical to TRBD1. Per germline, CDR1 SGHTA and CDR2 FQGTGA. The V and J ends lost 0 bases and 2 bases, in that order; junction bases with no gene match: 5. The CDR3 is 16 residues long. CDR3 sequence (DNA): TGTGCCAGCAGCTTAACCCCAGGGGGCGGCAACACTGAAGCTTTCTTT. Its translation is CASSLTPGGGNTEAFF.

The V and J genes are TRBV7-6 and TRBJ1-2; unclear D gene. The germline V and J ends were trimmed by 5 bases and 7 bases, with 20 bases remaining between them. Germline V gene lookup returns CDR1 SGHVS and CDR2 FNYEAQ. The CDR3 contains 15 residues. CDR3 protein: CASSPSSGVRGGYTF. Here the CDR3 DNA reads TGTGCCAGCAGCCCCTCGAGCGGGGTAAGAGGTGGCTACACCTTC.

This clone was detected a few times. CDR3 DNA: TGTGCCAGCAGCGTAGGAGAGGGAGCAAAGCCCCAGCATTTT. Translating gives CASSVGEGAKPQHF. The chain links TRBV9 to TRBJ1-5; D is unclear. There are 14 residues in the CDR3. Germline V gives CDR1 SGDLS, CDR2 YYNGEE. Trimming left V 0 bases short and J 8 bases short, with 12 bases between.

The chain is built from TRBV9 and TRBJ2-7; D might be TRBD1 (6 bases). Between the trimmed V and J ends, which lost 4 bases and 6 bases, there was a span of 14 bases. There are 13 residues in the CDR3. Germline V gene data show CDR1 as SGDLS and CDR2 as YYNGEE. As DNA, the CDR3 is TGTGCCAGCAGCATACAGGGTATCGGCGAGCAGTACTTC. Its protein is CASSIQGIGEQYF.

The chain recombines TRBV7-2 with TRBJ1-2; 8 nucleotides agree with TRBD1. CDR1 and CDR2 (germline): SGHTA, FQGNSA. There are 13 residues in the CDR3. V was clipped by 5 bases and J by 5 bases; unmatched bases: 4. This chain's CDR3 is CASSPDRAYGYTF. In DNA, the CDR3 is TGTGCCAGCAGCCCGGACAGGGCTTATGGCTACACCTTC.

This clone was seen just once. V is TRBV19 and J is TRBJ1-1; D unresolved. Per the germline V gene, CDR1 is LNHDA and CDR2 is SQIVND (reference sequence). V lost 6 bases to trimming and J lost 5 bases, with 13 bases between them. The CDR3 runs 13 residues. CDR3 DNA: TGTGCCAGTAGACCAGGTTTAAGGACTGAAGCTTTCTTT. It specifies CASRPGLRTEAFF.

This clone has more than one count but fewer than ten. This sequence joins TRBV5-1 and TRBJ1-1; the D gene is possibly TRBD1 (5 bases). This CDR3 is built from 15 residues. Per germline, CDR1 SGHRS and CDR2 YFSETQ. Trimming removed 4 bases from V and 6 bases from J, with 19 bases in between. CDR3 nucleotides: TGCGCCAGCAGCCCCTCCCGTCAGGGAAGGTCTGAAGCTTTCTTT. Translation gives CASSPSRQGRSEAFF.